The T cell receptor beta chain under discussion was sequenced for a study of brain T cells in children with intractable seizures. Study conclusions and caveats: Patients' HCMV serostatus was unknown; virus specificity rests on CDR3 similarity alone.

Profiling relied on immunoSEQ multiplex PCR, and the TCRdb table lists in-frame clones only, not all of them. The sample carries under 400,000 clones, over 90% recorded once. Germline V CDR1 and CDR2: MDHEN, SYDVKM. This CDR3 contains 14 residues. Trimming took 5 bases from V and 3 from J; bases not matched to a gene: 6. Specified time point: blood from clinic visit 5 months post-surgery; TSC patient then seizure free. The sequenced cases were selected for having the highest brain T cell transcript signatures. Pre-surgery treatment included at least one anti-epileptic drug. Comment on this clone: Antigen: not known.

The specimen was peripheral blood, collected 4 to 5 months after surgery. The V call is TRBV28, the J call TRBJ1-1; 7 positions agree with TRBD1. The source is a boy in the first two years of life with tuberous sclerosis and intractable seizures. The CDR3 loop is CASSDLDRDTEAFF. For the CDR3, the DNA is TGTGCCAGCAGTGACCTTGACAGGGACACTGAAGCTTTCTTT.